This is a list of T cell receptor beta chains from one sample in a study of identifying expanded T cells in peripheral blood. Repertoires were generated with immunoSEQ multiplex PCR, while TCRdb's copy carries only in-frame clones and drops some. The table has over 80,000 clones, more than 75% seen once; the top ten hold 5.6%. Sequencing was done on a sample of blood. The receptors were gathered from a person between 18 and 75 years old in good health. Each CDR3 is given with its conserved first and last residue. A D gene is named only where the DNA matches it firmly. Only part of the rows carry a size: once, few, many, or a class if the clone is expanded.

v_call: TRBV5-4; j_call: TRBJ1-2; clone_size: -; d_call: -; cdr3_nt: TGTGCCAGCAGCCCGAAGGCCGGCTATGGCTACACCTTC; cdr3_aa: CASSPKAGYGYTF
v_call: TRBV2; j_call: TRBJ1-2; clone_size: -; d_call: -; cdr3_nt: TGTGCCAGCCCTAAAGGAGATTTGGGGACCCTAGGTGGCTACACCTTC; cdr3_aa: CASPKGDLGTLGGYTF
v_call: TRBV19; j_call: TRBJ1-1; clone_size: few; d_call: -; cdr3_nt: TGTGCCAGTAAAACGGAGGAAGCTTTCTTT; cdr3_aa: CASKTEEAFF
v_call: TRBV27; j_call: TRBJ1-4; clone_size: -; d_call: -; cdr3_nt: TGTGCCAGCAGTTTGAGGGTGTATGAAAAACTGTTTTTT; cdr3_aa: CASSLRVYEKLFF
v_call: TRBV10-2; j_call: TRBJ2-3; clone_size: -; d_call: TRBD1; cdr3_nt: TGCGCCAGCAAGACAGGGGTGAGGACAGATACGCAGTATTTT; cdr3_aa: CASKTGVRTDTQYF
v_call: TRBV4-3; j_call: TRBJ2-4; clone_size: -; d_call: -; cdr3_nt: TGCGCCAGCAGCCAAGATCCTGCAGCCAAAAACATTCAGTACTTC; cdr3_aa: CASSQDPAAKNIQYF
v_call: TRBV5-8; j_call: TRBJ1-1; clone_size: -; d_call: TRBD1; cdr3_nt: TGTGCCAGCAGCTTGGGACCGGGACAGGGGGAAGTGAACACTGAAGCTTTCTTT; cdr3_aa: CASSLGPGQGEVNTEAFF
v_call: TRBV14; j_call: TRBJ1-2; clone_size: once; d_call: -; cdr3_nt: TGTGCCAGCAGCCAAGATCGTTCCAGAACCCATGGCTACACCTTC; cdr3_aa: CASSQDRSRTHGYTF
v_call: TRBV7-9; j_call: TRBJ2-5; clone_size: few; d_call: TRBD1; cdr3_nt: TGTGCCAGCAGCTTAGGTGGGGCCGACAGGGGTGGACCGACCCAGTACTTC; cdr3_aa: CASSLGGADRGGPTQYF
v_call: TRBV4-1; j_call: TRBJ2-5; clone_size: -; d_call: -; cdr3_nt: TGCGCCAGCAGCCAAGACGAGGGCGGGGGCCCCCAAGAGACCCAGTACTTC; cdr3_aa: CASSQDEGGGPQETQYF
v_call: TRBV7-6; j_call: TRBJ2-6; clone_size: -; d_call: -; cdr3_nt: TGTGCCAGCAGCTTAGGGCCCTTGAGAACTGGGGCCAACGTCCTGACTTTC; cdr3_aa: CASSLGPLRTGANVLTF
v_call: TRBV18; j_call: TRBJ2-3; clone_size: few; d_call: -; cdr3_nt: TGTGCCAGCTCGCCACCGTCCGGGGAGACCACAGATACGCAGTATTTT; cdr3_aa: CASSPPSGETTDTQYF
v_call: TRBV30; j_call: TRBJ1-5; clone_size: -; d_call: TRBD1; cdr3_nt: TGTGCCTGGAGACCGGGACAGGGAAGAAATCAGCCCCAGCATTTT; cdr3_aa: CAWRPGQGRNQPQHF
v_call: TRBV4-1; j_call: TRBJ2-7; clone_size: -; d_call: -; cdr3_nt: TGCGCCAGCAGCCAGGAAACAACTGAGAGGCAGTACTTC; cdr3_aa: CASSQETTERQYF
v_call: TRBV12-5; j_call: TRBJ1-2; clone_size: once; d_call: TRBD1; cdr3_nt: TGTGCTAGTGGTTTGGTACGAGGACAGGGTTTTGGCTACACCTTC; cdr3_aa: CASGLVRGQGFGYTF
v_call: TRBV5-5; j_call: TRBJ2-7; clone_size: -; d_call: -; cdr3_nt: TGTGCCAGCAGCTACCTTCAACGCTCCTACGAGCAGTACTTC; cdr3_aa: CASSYLQRSYEQYF
v_call: TRBV10-3; j_call: TRBJ1-4; clone_size: -; d_call: -; cdr3_nt: TGTGCCATCAGTGAGTCGGGGGGGCTCGAAGAAAAACTGTTTTTT; cdr3_aa: CAISESGGLEEKLFF
v_call: TRBV10-2; j_call: TRBJ1-1; clone_size: -; d_call: -; cdr3_nt: TGCGCCAGCAGATACACAGGGACCACTGAAGCTTTCTTT; cdr3_aa: CASRYTGTTEAFF
v_call: TRBV5-6; j_call: TRBJ1-2; clone_size: few; d_call: -; cdr3_nt: TGTGCCAGCAGCGTCGATGAGGGACATGGCTACACCTTC; cdr3_aa: CASSVDEGHGYTF
v_call: TRBV6-6; j_call: TRBJ1-2; clone_size: -; d_call: -; cdr3_nt: TGTGCCAGCATCCTGGGGCTTAACTATGGCTACACCTTC; cdr3_aa: CASILGLNYGYTF
v_call: TRBV4-1; j_call: TRBJ1-2; clone_size: -; d_call: -; cdr3_nt: TGCGCCAGCAGCCAAGATGGTGGGGGGAGGTATGGCTACACCTTC; cdr3_aa: CASSQDGGGRYGYTF
v_call: TRBV18; j_call: TRBJ1-1; clone_size: -; d_call: -; cdr3_nt: TGTGCCAGCTCAAAGCTACAGGTGTCGAACACTGAAGCTTTCTTT; cdr3_aa: CASSKLQVSNTEAFF
v_call: TRBV5-1; j_call: TRBJ2-3; clone_size: -; d_call: -; cdr3_nt: TGCGCCAGCAGCTTGTACAGGGAAGATACGCAGTATTTT; cdr3_aa: CASSLYREDTQYF
v_call: TRBV19; j_call: TRBJ2-2; clone_size: -; d_call: -; cdr3_nt: TGTGCCAGTAGCGGGACCATCGGCACCGGGGAGCTGTTTTTT; cdr3_aa: CASSGTIGTGELFF
v_call: TRBV7-2; j_call: TRBJ1-5; clone_size: once; d_call: -; cdr3_nt: TGTGCCAGCAGCGTCGGTCATTCCGTTGGGGTTCAGCCCCAGCATTTT; cdr3_aa: CASSVGHSVGVQPQHF
v_call: TRBV7-7; j_call: TRBJ2-5; clone_size: -; d_call: -; cdr3_nt: TGTGCCAGCAGCTTAGTAGGGATACCCCAAGAGACCCAGTACTTC; cdr3_aa: CASSLVGIPQETQYF
v_call: TRBV7-9; j_call: TRBJ2-1; clone_size: -; d_call: TRBD1; cdr3_nt: TGTGCCAGCAGCTCACCATTGGGAGACAGGGACAATGAGCAGTTCTTC; cdr3_aa: CASSSPLGDRDNEQFF
v_call: TRBV2; j_call: TRBJ2-7; clone_size: -; d_call: -; cdr3_nt: TGTGCCAGCAGCGCCCGGTACAGGGTTAGCTCCTACGAGCAGTACTTC; cdr3_aa: CASSARYRVSSYEQYF